A single sample gave rise to the 9 T cell receptor beta chains below, sequenced in a study of blood T cells in healthy people across ages. Next came a second PCR, run for about 7 to 12 cycles, which used a sample-barcoded 5' primer along with a J-beta primer mix. A single record per CDR3 protein comes from TCRdb applying MiXCR to the 5' RACE reads. The table has roughly 680,000 distinct CDR3 sequences, about 52% seen once. Material: blood. Every receptor here comes from an older woman in good health.

This clonotype is a singleton in its sample. V is TRBV5-1 and J is TRBJ1-1, with TRBD1 identical over 7 bases. Looked up from germline, CDR1 is SGHRS and CDR2 is YFSETQ. The CDR3 covers 15 residues. With V trimmed by 4 bases and J by 6 bases, 12 bases remained unmatched. The CDR3 sequence is CASSPETGLSSEAFF. The DNA of the CDR3 is TGCGCCAGCAGCCCTGAGACAGGGTTGAGCTCTGAAGCTTTCTTT.

The rearrangement links TRBV5-6 to TRBJ2-3, with D unclear. Germline CDR1 is SGHDT and CDR2 is YYEEEE. The CDR3 sequence is 15 residues long. The V gene lost 0 bases and the J gene lost 0 bases, with 8 bases spanning the gap. The chain's CDR3 is CASSLGVKSTDTQYF. The CDR3 region has the DNA TGTGCCAGCAGCTTGGGGGTAAAGAGCACAGATACGCAGTATTTT.

This clonotype was detected only a few times. The chain uses TRBV27 and TRBJ2-4; D perhaps matches TRBD1 (5 bases). In germline, CDR1 is MNHEY, CDR2 SMNVEV (reference sequence). Trimming took 2 bases from V and 8 from J, leaving 13 bases between them. This CDR3 region has 14 residues. CDR3 protein: CASSLDQGRHIQYF. Written as DNA, the CDR3 is TGTGCCAGCAGTTTAGATCAGGGTCGGCACATTCAGTACTTC.

The chain uses TRBV5-1 and TRBJ2-6; D not resolved. The germline V and J ends were trimmed by 4 bases and 4 bases, with 12 bases remaining between them. CDR3 size: 15 residues. Germline V lookup: CDR1 SGHRS, CDR2 YFSETQ. CDR3 residues: CASSLQPPGANVLTF. The CDR3 DNA sequence: TGCGCCAGCAGCCTACAGCCCCCGGGGGCCAACGTCCTGACTTTC.

V is TRBV4-3 and J is TRBJ2-7; D possibly corresponds to TRBD1 (5 bases). This CDR3 contains 13 residues. Trimming removed 0 bases at V and 6 bases at J, with 9 bases between. Germline V gene sequence: CDR1 LGHNA, CDR2 YSLEER. The CDR3 spells CASSQELGLEQYF. The DNA of the CDR3 is TGCGCCAGCAGCCAAGAGTTGGGGCTCGAGCAGTACTTC.

This clonotype has a handful of counts. The genes are TRBV9 and TRBJ2-5; 7 bases fit TRBD2. The germline CDR1 and CDR2 sequences are SGDLS and YYNGEE. The CDR3 loop spans 15 amino acids. Losses at the gene ends were 2 bases for V and 2 bases for J; bases not matched to a gene: 6. DNA of the CDR3: TGTGCCAGCAGCGTCCTCGGGACTATACAAGAGACCCAGTACTTC. Amino acid sequence: CASSVLGTIQETQYF.

This rearrangement joins TRBV7-9 to TRBJ1-2; unclear D gene. V lost 2 bases, J lost 4 bases, and 17 bases lay in between. The CDR3 runs 16 residues. Germline V gives CDR1 SEHNR, CDR2 FQNEAQ (reference sequence). Written as DNA, the CDR3 is TGTGCCAGCAGCTTAACCTCAGGCAGGTACCCCTATGGCTACACCTTC. Its protein product is CASSLTSGRYPYGYTF.

This clonotype occurred a few times. The chain carries TRBV27 and TRBJ2-7; D unclear. The V gene's germline CDR1 is MNHEY and CDR2 SMNVEV (reference sequence). This CDR3 comprises 13 residues. V was shortened by 7 bases and J by 4 bases, with 14 bases between the two germline ends. The CDR3 DNA sequence: TGTGCCAGCAAAGGCGTACGGAATTACGAGCAGTACTTC. This translates into CASKGVRNYEQYF.

V is TRBV4-3 and J is TRBJ2-1, with D uncertain. V lost 0 bases and J 4 bases, leaving 4 bases between the germline ends. Germline lookup yields CDR1 LGHNA and CDR2 YSLEER. The CDR3 spans 13 residues. This chain's CDR3 is CASSQETYNEQFF. In DNA, the CDR3 is TGCGCCAGCAGCCAAGAAACGTACAATGAGCAGTTCTTC.